The 16 T cell receptor beta chains listed next were all sequenced from one sample in a study of cytomegalovirus exposure and HLA in healthy donors. The PCR had 60 Vbeta and 13 Jbeta primers. Method: immunoSEQ multiplex PCR; TCRdb's copy keeps in-frame clones and lacks some. The data hold 110,000 to 150,000 clones, with 80% observed a single time. The sequenced material came from PBMCs. The receptors were sampled from a man aged 40-55 years in good health and CMV-seronegative.

This chain joins TRBV6-5 and TRBJ1-3; D is undetermined. Germline V gene sequence: CDR1 MNHEY, CDR2 SVGAGI. V was trimmed by 4 bases and J by 1 base, leaving 11 bases between them. This CDR3 contains 15 residues. The CDR3 nucleotides are TGTGCCAGCAGTTCCGTCGCAGGTTCTGGAAACACCATATATTTT. This encodes CASSSVAGSGNTIYF.

This clone occurred a few times. This chain uses TRBV6-1 with TRBJ1-5; D gene ambiguous. The CDR3 consists of 15 residues. Per germline, CDR1 MNHNS and CDR2 SASEGT. V shed 1 base and J shed 1 base, with 8 bases lying between them. CDR3 loop: CASSEVRLSNQPQHF. CDR3 in DNA: TGTGCCAGCAGTGAAGTTCGTCTGAGCAATCAGCCCCAGCATTTT.

The CDR3 DNA reads as TGTGCCAGTTACCCCAGGGGGGCTGGAAACACCATATATTTT. It specifies CASYPRGAGNTIYF. This sequence joins TRBV19 and TRBJ1-3; TRBD1 matches 7 bases. This CDR3 is 14 amino acids long. Trimming at V came to 8 bases and at J to 2 bases, leaving 6 bases not matched to a gene. Looked up from germline, CDR1 is LNHDA and CDR2 is SQIVND (reference sequence).

This clone was observed a handful of times. The chain carries TRBV6-5 and TRBJ1-1; the D gene is possibly TRBD1 (5 bases). Deletions cut 0 bases from V and 1 base from J, with 9 bases between. The length of the CDR3 is 15 residues. Germline CDR1 and CDR2: MNHEY and SVGAGI. CDR3 sequence: CASSYSLQANTEAFF. DNA of the CDR3: TGTGCCAGCAGTTACTCGTTACAGGCGAACACTGAAGCTTTCTTT.

The chain employs TRBV7-8 and TRBJ1-5; 9 bases align to TRBD1. CDR1 and CDR2 (germline): SGHVS, FQNEAQ. Unmatched junction bases numbered 1, after V lost 2 bases and J lost 2 bases. CDR3 size: 15 residues. CDR3 nucleotides: TGTGCCAGCAGCTTAAGGGACAGGGGCAATCAGCCCCAGCATTTT. This codes for CASSLRDRGNQPQHF.

V usage is TRBV7-8 and J usage is TRBJ2-3; TRBD2 matches at 8 bases. Germline assignment: CDR1 SGHVS and CDR2 FQNEAQ. The CDR3 covers 17 residues. With V trimmed by 4 bases and J by 2 bases, 11 bases remained unmatched. The CDR3, as DNA: TGTGCCAGCAGCTCGCCCCAAGCGGGGGCAATCACAGATACGCAGTATTTT. It translates to CASSSPQAGAITDTQYF. Filled out from reference TRBV7-8 and TRBJ2-3, the complete variable domain reads GAGVSQSPRYKVAKRGQDVALRCDPISGHVSLFWYQQALGQGPEFLTYFQNEAQLDKSGLPSDRFFAERPEGSVSTLKIQRTQQEDSAVYLCASSSPQAGAITDTQYFGPGTRLTVL.

This clone appeared a single time. This sequence joins TRBV5-1 and TRBJ2-1; 14 bases match TRBD2. This CDR3 has 14 amino acids. Germline V gene data show CDR1 as SGHRS and CDR2 as YFSETQ. V lost 4 bases, J lost 8 bases, and 2 bases stayed unmatched. This CDR3 is CASSGGLAGDEQFF. The CDR3 bases are TGCGCCAGCAGCGGGGGACTAGCGGGGGATGAGCAGTTCTTC.

This clone has just a few counts. V gene TRBV5-6 combines with J gene TRBJ1-1; D gene unclear. V shed 1 base and J shed 2 bases, with 6 bases lying between them. The CDR3 loop spans 13 amino acids. Germline loops: CDR1 SGHDT, CDR2 YYEEEE. The CDR3 DNA reads as TGTGCCAGCAGCTTGATCCCTAACACTGAAGCTTTCTTT. This codes for CASSLIPNTEAFF.

The chain carries TRBV19 and TRBJ1-4, with TRBD1 matching 8 bases. Germline CDR1 is LNHDA and CDR2 is SQIVND (reference sequence). The CDR3 totals 15 residues. Trimming cost V 5 bases and J 7 bases; bases outside gene matches: 9. CDR3 bases: TGTGCCAGTAGTCCCCGTGGAGGACAGGGTGAAAAACTGTTTTTT. It encodes CASSPRGGQGEKLFF.

The genes are TRBV25-1 and TRBJ1-2; D call uncertain. In germline, CDR1 is MGHDK, CDR2 SYGVNS. The CDR3 runs to 14 residues. V was pared by 4 bases and J by 3 bases, with 12 bases between. The CDR3 sequence: CASSAGLTYYGYTF. The CDR3 DNA sequence: TGTGCCAGCAGTGCGGGGTTAACCTACTATGGCTACACCTTC.

The chain links TRBV9 to TRBJ2-3; 7 bases agree with TRBD2. The CDR3 is made up of 16 amino acids. In germline, CDR1 is SGDLS, CDR2 YYNGEE. V shed 4 bases and J 2 bases; nucleotides not matched to a gene: 10. CDR3 loop: CASSKRRLADTDTQYF. The DNA of the CDR3 is TGTGCCAGCAGCAAACGACGACTAGCCGACACAGATACGCAGTATTTT.

The DNA for the CDR3 is TGTGCCAGCTCACCAATGTCAGGGGGCTCGGGCACTGAAGCTTTCTTT. Translated, it gives CASSPMSGGSGTEAFF. The chain uses TRBV18 and TRBJ1-1; TRBD1 agrees at 8 bases. V lost 2 bases to trimming and J lost 4 bases; unmatched junction nucleotides: 9. Germline CDR1 is KGHSH and CDR2 is LQKENI. CDR3 length equals 16 residues.

Here the CDR3 DNA reads TGTGCCAGCTCACCACCCGTTAGAGGTTACAGCGGGGGTTTCCTCTACGAGCAGTACTTC. Translation gives CASSPPVRGYSGGFLYEQYF. The chain is built from TRBV18 and TRBJ2-7, with 8 bases lining up with TRBD2. The CDR3 length is 20 residues. V shed 0 bases and J 3 bases; nucleotides not matched to a gene: 19. Germline V gene sequence: CDR1 KGHSH, CDR2 LQKENI.

This clone was seen just once. The V and J genes are TRBV18 and TRBJ1-2, with 8 bases fitting TRBD1. Germline CDR1 is KGHSH and CDR2 is LQKENI. The CDR3 is made up of 15 amino acids. Trimming at V came to 4 bases and at J to 0 bases, leaving 4 bases not matched to a gene. CDR3 sequence reads: CASSRSTGANYGYTF. The CDR3 DNA follows: TGTGCCAGCTCACGATCGACAGGGGCTAACTATGGCTACACCTTC.

This clone has just one count. An end of the junction differs from the germline gene, which may be a read error. This chain joins TRBV7-7 and TRBJ2-2; TRBD1 matches 8 bases. The CDR3 has 14 amino acids. Germline V lookup: CDR1 SSHAT, CDR2 FNYEAQ (reference sequence). The CDR3 protein is CASSLQGDSGELFF. The CDR3 DNA reads as TGTGCTAGCAGCTTACAGGGGGATTCCGGGGAGCTGTTTTTT.

CDR3 DNA sequence: TGTGCCAGTAGCTCGCAGGGGTGGGAGACCCAGTACTTC. Residues: CASSSQGWETQYF. The chain employs TRBV19 and TRBJ2-5; D possibly corresponds to TRBD1 (6 bases). Trimming removed 6 bases at V and 5 bases at J, with 13 bases between. The CDR3 totals 13 residues. CDR1 LNHDA and CDR2 SQIVND come from the germline V gene (reference sequence).